The 5 T cell receptor beta chains below were found in one sample sequenced in a study of shared clonotypes between healthy human individuals. The assay was immunoSEQ multiplex PCR, and TCRdb's table has in-frame clones only and misses some. The sample has over a million clones; about 77% are singletons. The sequenced sample was memory CD4+ T cells sorted from blood. As for subset: CD45RA-negative fraction. Receptor source: a young man in good health.

This rearrangement joins TRBV5-1 to TRBJ2-4, with D tentatively TRBD1 or TRBD2 (5 bases each). CDR3 size: 19 residues. Germline assignment: CDR1 SGHRS and CDR2 YFSETQ. V dropped 2 bases and J dropped 1 base, with 22 bases sitting between them. The CDR3 protein is CASSFGRRTGPVAKNIQYF. CDR3 sequence (DNA): TGCGCCAGCAGCTTTGGGAGAAGAACAGGACCGGTGGCCAAAAACATTCAGTACTTC.

The CDR3, as DNA: TGCGCCAGCAGCGACCAGGGGGTAGGCTCTGGAAACACCATATATTTT. Translation gives CASSDQGVGSGNTIYF. The chain couples TRBV5-1 to TRBJ1-3, with TRBD1 matching 7 bases. The V gene end was trimmed by 4 bases and the J gene end by 0 bases; junction bases not matched to a gene: 7. CDR1 is SGHRS and CDR2 is YFSETQ in the germline V gene. The CDR3 runs 16 residues.

A note on this clone: In the same sample, other DNA sequences code for this CDR3. This chain connects TRBV18 to TRBJ2-2, with D hard to call. The germline CDR1 and CDR2 sequences are KGHSH and LQKENI. Trimming stripped 3 bases from V and 2 bases from J, with 7 bases between. CDR3 size: 14 residues. CDR3 DNA: TGTGCCAGCTCACCTGGGCGTAACACCGGGGAGCTGTTTTTT. Amino acids: CASSPGRNTGELFF.

The V gene is TRBV14, the J gene TRBJ1-6; D unresolved. V gave up 2 bases and J gave up 4 bases, with 15 bases separating them. Per germline, CDR1 SGHDN and CDR2 FVKESK. This CDR3 contains 17 residues. CDR3 sequence: CASSQNGVSVYNSPLHF. The CDR3 DNA follows: TGTGCCAGCAGCCAAAATGGGGTTAGCGTTTATAATTCACCCCTCCACTTT.

This clone was observed a handful of times. Other DNA sequences in this specimen translate into the identical CDR3. This chain uses TRBV7-6 with TRBJ1-5; D is uncertain. There are 13 residues in the CDR3. Per the germline V gene, CDR1 is SGHVS and CDR2 is FNYEAQ. V was clipped by 4 bases and J by 5 bases, with 9 bases between them. The CDR3 protein is CASSSTRDQPQHF. The DNA for the CDR3 is TGTGCCAGCAGCTCCACAAGGGATCAGCCCCAGCATTTT.